The 14 T cell receptor beta chains listed next were all sequenced from one sample in a study of T cell changes during pregnancy in multiple sclerosis. TCRdb's copy holds only in-frame clones and misses some; the assay was immunoSEQ multiplex PCR. The table records around 96,000 clones, almost 95% of them present only once. The sequences come from peripheral blood, collected in the third trimester of pregnancy. These receptors were obtained from a female donor with multiple sclerosis, enrolled in a pregnancy study.

The V and J genes are TRBV28 and TRBJ2-7, with 7 bases lining up with TRBD1. With V trimmed by 7 bases and J by 3 bases, 6 bases remained unmatched. Germline-derived CDR1 and CDR2 are MDHEN and SYDVKM. This CDR3 has 13 amino acids. The CDR3 protein is CASNLRDSYEQYF. In DNA form, the CDR3 reads TGTGCCAGCAACCTCCGGGACAGCTACGAGCAGTACTTC.

V and J are TRBV7-2 and TRBJ2-3; 7 positions match TRBD1. The V gene's germline CDR1 is SGHTA and CDR2 FQGNSA. The trim removed 2 bases at V and 4 bases at J, leaving 6 bases unmatched. The CDR3 covers 15 residues. The CDR3 DNA reads TGTGCCAGCAGCTTAAGACAGGGTGGGTCAGATACGCAGTATTTT. Translation gives CASSLRQGGSDTQYF.

V usage is TRBV10-3 and J usage is TRBJ2-1, with 11 bases identical to TRBD2. Germline V gives CDR1 ENHRY, CDR2 SYGVKD. The CDR3 loop spans 13 amino acids. V gave up 9 bases and J gave up 7 bases; unmatched junction bases: 5. CDR3: CAISSGRGNEQFF. In nucleotides, the CDR3 is TGTGCCATAAGTAGCGGGAGGGGGAATGAGCAGTTCTTC.

The J gene is TRBJ2-3, the V gene TRBV2, with D possibly matching TRBD2 (5 bases). V was clipped by 6 bases and J by 0 bases, with 13 bases between them. The germline gives CDR1 SNHLY, CDR2 FYNNEI. The CDR3 totals 15 residues. The CDR3 DNA is TGTGCCAGCAGGCCCGTAGCGTACAGCACAGATACGCAGTATTTT. Its protein is CASRPVAYSTDTQYF.

The rearrangement links TRBV19 to TRBJ2-3; 9 positions match TRBD1. The CDR3 is 16 amino acids. With 5 bases clipped from V and 3 bases from J, the junction kept 9 bases outside the gene matches. The germline V gene has CDR1 LNHDA and CDR2 SQIVND (reference sequence). CDR3 in DNA: TGTGCCAGTAGTTCCCAGGGACAGGGAAAGACAGATACGCAGTATTTT. This gives the protein CASSSQGQGKTDTQYF.

The chain uses TRBV30 and TRBJ2-7; 7 bases match TRBD1. The trim removed 5 bases at V and 3 bases at J, leaving 4 bases unmatched. The CDR3 is 12 amino acids. CDR1 is GTSNPN, CDR2 SVGIG, per germline (reference sequence). In DNA, the CDR3 is TGTGCCTGGGATAGACAGGGCTACGAGCAGTACTTC. It codes for CAWDRQGYEQYF.

The genes are TRBV4-1 and TRBJ2-1, with D possibly TRBD2 on 5 matching bases. This CDR3 region has 16 residues. Germline lookup yields CDR1 MGHRA and CDR2 YSYEKL. Trimming took off 4 bases at V and 2 bases at J, with 15 bases between the two ends. As DNA, the CDR3 is TGCGCCAGCAGCCCCTCGGGATTACCTGCCTACAATGAGCAGTTCTTC. Translating it yields CASSPSGLPAYNEQFF.

This rearrangement joins TRBV29-1 to TRBJ2-6; 12 bases align to TRBD1. CDR1 is SQVTM and CDR2 is ANQGSEA in the germline V gene. V shed 6 bases and J 2 bases; nucleotides not matched to a gene: 2. The CDR3 loop spans 15 amino acids. CDR3 coding DNA: TGCAGCGTGGGACAGGGGGCGGCTGGGGCCAACGTCCTGACTTTC. Its protein product is CSVGQGAAGANVLTF.

This clone was detected only a few times. The rearrangement joins TRBV6-6 to TRBJ1-5; D possibly corresponds to TRBD1 (5 bases). CDR1 and CDR2 from the germline V gene are MNHNY and SVGAGI (reference sequence). Trimming took off 7 bases at V and 1 base at J, with 14 bases between the two ends. This CDR3 is 15 amino acids long. The chain's CDR3 is CASNEIRGSNQPQHF. Here the CDR3 DNA reads TGTGCCAGCAATGAGATCCGGGGGAGCAATCAGCCCCAGCATTTT.

The chain employs TRBV28 and TRBJ1-3; D gene unclear. The CDR3 covers 14 residues. V was clipped by 5 bases and J by 2 bases, with 10 bases between them. Germline assignment: CDR1 MDHEN and CDR2 SYDVKM. The CDR3 DNA is TGTGCCAGCAGTCAGTCAGAAACTGGAAACACCATATATTTT. Protein sequence: CASSQSETGNTIYF.

The J gene is TRBJ2-1, the V gene TRBV5-1, with TRBD2 identical over 7 bases. Trimming removed 2 bases from V and 2 bases from J; junction bases left unmatched: 10. The length of the CDR3 is 17 residues. Germline V gene sequence: CDR1 SGHRS, CDR2 YFSETQ. The CDR3 DNA is TGCGCCAGCAGCTTCCCGACTAGCACCGATCCCTACAATGAGCAGTTCTTC. It specifies CASSFPTSTDPYNEQFF.

V gene TRBV13 combines with J gene TRBJ2-3; TRBD2 is a possible D gene (6 bases). Germline assignment: CDR1 PRHDT and CDR2 FYEKMQ (reference sequence). Trimming took 7 bases from V and 0 from J, leaving 26 bases between them. This CDR3 is built from 19 residues. CDR3 amino acids: CASTLSAGLAEFSTDTQYF. CDR3 coding DNA: TGTGCCAGCACCCTATCCGCGGGATTAGCGGAGTTTAGCACAGATACGCAGTATTTT.

The chain recombines TRBV27 with TRBJ2-7, with 8 bases aligning to TRBD1. Trimming removed 4 bases from V and 3 bases from J; junction bases left unmatched: 8. Looked up from germline, CDR1 is MNHEY and CDR2 is SMNVEV (reference sequence). CDR3 size: 15 residues. The CDR3 DNA follows: TGTGCCAGCAGTTACAGGGGGAATTTGGGCTACGAGCAGTACTTC. Protein product: CASSYRGNLGYEQYF.

The chain has TRBV18 and TRBJ1-1; 8 bases are shared with TRBD1. V was pared by 1 base and J by 3 bases, with 22 bases of the junction left unmatched. The CDR3 is made up of 21 amino acids. Per germline, CDR1 KGHSH and CDR2 LQKENI. The CDR3 DNA reads as TGTGCCAGCTCACCACTACCGGGGATGGACAGGGTGGTGACTCCGGACACTGAAGCTTTCTTT. Its translation: CASSPLPGMDRVVTPDTEAFF.